This T cell receptor (beta chain) appears in the sequencing data of a study of CD8 T cells in ankylosing spondylitis. Library preparation for TCR beta used quantitative 5'-RACE with molecular barcodes. MiXCR, applied by TCRdb to the 5' RACE reads, yields one record per CDR3 protein. This sample has roughly 670,000 distinct CDR3 sequences, with around 19% found just once. This clonotype was seen a handful of times. Its antigen is not identified. General study findings and limits: Some of the motif variants had earlier been found in reactive arthritis patients' fluid and blood. Significant enrichment of disease-linked clones was reported in matched ankylosing spondylitis synovial fluid. Among TCR beta sequences, a motif of under ten highly homologous variants appeared characteristic of ankylosing spondylitis blood. Disease-linked clones, CD8+, were relatively rare in peripheral blood.

Sequencing was done on a sample of blood, either unsorted or a sorted T cell fraction (not recorded which). The sequence was obtained from a male donor with ankylosing spondylitis.

Written as DNA, the CDR3 is TGCGCCAGCAGCTCGGGGGGGACAGGCTACTACGAGCAGTACTTC. It codes for CASSSGGTGYYEQYF. The V call is TRBV5-1, the J call TRBJ2-7; D is tentatively TRBD1 or TRBD2 (8 bases each). V was pared by 3 bases and J by 3 bases, with 16 bases between. The CDR3 contains 15 residues. Germline CDR1 SGHRS, CDR2 YFSETQ.